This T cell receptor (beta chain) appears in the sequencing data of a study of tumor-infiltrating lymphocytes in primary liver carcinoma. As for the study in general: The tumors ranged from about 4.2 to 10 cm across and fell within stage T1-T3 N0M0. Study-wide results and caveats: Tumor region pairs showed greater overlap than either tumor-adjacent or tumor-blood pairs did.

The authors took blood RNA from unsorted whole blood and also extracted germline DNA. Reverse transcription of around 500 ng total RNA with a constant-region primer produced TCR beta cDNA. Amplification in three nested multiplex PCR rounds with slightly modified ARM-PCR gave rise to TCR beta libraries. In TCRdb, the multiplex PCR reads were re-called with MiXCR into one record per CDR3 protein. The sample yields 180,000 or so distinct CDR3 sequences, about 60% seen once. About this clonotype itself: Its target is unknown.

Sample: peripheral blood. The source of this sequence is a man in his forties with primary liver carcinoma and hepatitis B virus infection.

The CDR3 sequence is CASSLSAFGQYF. The CDR3 DNA reads TGTGCCAGCAGCCTATCAGCTTTCGGGCAGTACTTC. The gene calls are TRBV12-3 or TRBV12-4 and TRBJ2-7; no reliable D call. Trimming pared 6 bases from V and 9 bases from J, leaving 15 bases between. The CDR3 extends over 12 amino acids.